The 8 T cell receptor beta chains presented below share a single source sample, sequenced in a study of T cell changes during pregnancy in multiple sclerosis. Measured with immunoSEQ multiplex PCR; TCRdb has only the in-frame clones, and not every one. The sample contains 95,000 to 100,000 clones, about 91% of which appear only once. Sequenced material: peripheral blood, taken in the second trimester of pregnancy. The source is a female donor with multiple sclerosis, enrolled in a pregnancy study.

The chain is built from TRBV5-4 and TRBJ1-1, with a weak D call TRBD1 (5 bases). Trimming stripped 0 bases from V and 4 bases from J, with 10 bases between. The CDR3 consists of 14 residues. CDR1 and CDR2 from the germline V gene are SGHNT and YYREEE (reference sequence). The CDR3 DNA follows: TGTGCCAGCAGCTTGGCCGGGAGGGGCACTGAAGCTTTCTTT. Translated: CASSLAGRGTEAFF.

The chain carries TRBV27 and TRBJ2-3; D ambiguous. Germline V gene sequence: CDR1 MNHEY, CDR2 SMNVEV (reference sequence). The CDR3 has 14 residues. Trimming shortened V by 8 bases and J by 4 bases, and 16 bases separated the two germline ends. CDR3 amino acids: CASLSPSRADTQYF. Written as DNA, the CDR3 is TGTGCCAGCCTGTCCCCATCTCGAGCAGATACGCAGTATTTT.

The rearrangement joins TRBV6-1 to TRBJ2-2; D is possibly TRBD1 (5 bases). V lost 10 bases to trimming and J lost 4 bases, with 16 bases between them. CDR1 is MNHNS, CDR2 SASEGT, per germline. This CDR3 contains 14 residues. CDR3 nucleotides: TGTGCCATCAAGAGCAGGGTAGGCACCGGGGAGCTGTTTTTT. It is translated as CAIKSRVGTGELFF.

V gene TRBV28 combines with J gene TRBJ2-2; 7 bases fit TRBD2. This CDR3 is built from 15 residues. CDR1 is MDHEN and CDR2 is SYDVKM in the germline V gene. Trimming took 2 bases from V and 8 from J; bases not matched to a gene: 8. Here the CDR3 DNA reads TGTGCCAGCAGTTTACTAGGACTAGTTACGGGGGAGCTGTTTTTT. This codes for CASSLLGLVTGELFF.

This clone came up once. The rearrangement links TRBV27 to TRBJ1-1; 10 bases are a match to TRBD1. The CDR3 spans 15 residues. CDR1 and CDR2 from the germline V gene are MNHEY and SMNVEV (reference sequence). V was pared by 6 bases and J by 7 bases, with 11 bases of the junction left unmatched. The CDR3 loop is CASSRPRDRGREAFF. The CDR3 bases are TGTGCCAGCAGCCGGCCCCGGGACAGGGGCCGTGAAGCTTTCTTT.

The V and J genes are TRBV30 and TRBJ1-3, with D hard to call. Deletions cut 0 bases from V and 2 bases from J, with 8 bases between. The CDR3 length is 14 residues. The germline V gene has CDR1 GTSNPN and CDR2 SVGIG (reference sequence). Here the CDR3 DNA reads TGTGCCTGGAGTGTACCCGCAGCTGGAAACACCATATATTTT. As protein: CAWSVPAAGNTIYF.

This clone has just a few counts. J is TRBJ2-3 and V is TRBV15; 7 bases agree with TRBD1. Germline assignment: CDR1 LNHNV and CDR2 YYDKDF (reference sequence). V lost 3 bases to trimming and J lost 2 bases; unmatched junction nucleotides: 14. The CDR3 runs to 18 residues. The CDR3 sequence: CATSSDRVLSVDTDTQYF. Here the CDR3 DNA reads TGTGCCACCAGCAGCGACAGGGTGCTTAGCGTGGACACAGATACGCAGTATTTT.

This clone was counted only a few times. The chain couples TRBV7-2 to TRBJ1-2; D is perhaps TRBD1 (5 bases). Trimming removed 4 bases at V and 4 bases at J, with 16 bases between. CDR1 and CDR2 (germline): SGHTA, FQGNSA. CDR3 size: 15 residues. The CDR3 nucleotides read TGTGCCAGCAGCTATTTAGGCCAGGGTGCCTATGGCTACACCTTC. The encoded protein is CASSYLGQGAYGYTF.